The rows below give T cell receptor beta chains drawn from one sample of a study of T cell responses to AZD1222 COVID-19 vaccine. The assay was immunoSEQ multiplex PCR, and TCRdb's table has in-frame clones only and misses some. The profile covers under 200,000 clones, with about nine tenths appearing a single time and 0.99% taken by the ten largest. The source material was peripheral blood, sampled on day 0 of AZD1222 vaccination. These receptors all come from an adult in good health. Each CDR3 is given with its conserved first and last residue. Each record gives: clone size, D gene, J gene, V gene, CDR3 length, CDR3 DNA, CDR3 protein. A D gene is named only where the DNA matches it firmly. For some rows the clone size is stated as once, few or many, or as a class when expanded; others skip it.

>-|TRBD1|TRBJ2-7|TRBV9|14
TGTGCCAGCAGCCTAGACAGGGGAACCTACGAGCAGTACTTC
CASSLDRGTYEQYF
>-|TRBD2|TRBJ2-1|TRBV4-2|19
TGTGCCAGCAGCCTCACCGAAGCGGCCGACCTAGCGGGGGATTATGAGCAGTTCTTC
CASSLTEAADLAGDYEQFF
>-|TRBD1|TRBJ1-2|TRBV7-2|14
TGTGCCAGCAGTCCGTCGGGGACAGGGGAAGGCTACACCTTC
CASSPSGTGEGYTF
>-|TRBD1|TRBJ2-1|TRBV19|15
TGTGCCAGTACCAAAAAAGGGACAGGGAACAATGAGCAGTTCTTC
CASTKKGTGNNEQFF
>-|-|TRBJ2-1|TRBV7-9|12
TGTGCCAGCAGCTTTTCGCTCTTAGGGCAGTTCTTC
CASSFSLLGQFF
>-|-|TRBJ2-7|TRBV11-3|14
TGTGCCAGCAGCTGGGGGCCGGGGGAGAGCGAGCAGTACTTC
CASSWGPGESEQYF
>-|-|TRBJ2-1|TRBV2|12
TGTGCCAGCACCGAGCGGGTTTACGAGCAGTTCTTC
CASTERVYEQFF
>-|-|TRBJ1-5|TRBV27|14
TGTGCCAGCAGTTTAAGGGACAGCAATCAGCCCCAGCATTTT
CASSLRDSNQPQHF
>-|-|TRBJ2-2|TRBV28|14
TGTGCCAGCAGGAGACAGGCGGGCACCGGGGAGCTGTTTTTT
CASRRQAGTGELFF
>once|-|TRBJ1-6|TRBV6-6|15
TGTGCCAGCAACCCCGCAGGGATGAATAATTCACCCCTCCACTTT
CASNPAGMNNSPLHF
>-|-|TRBJ1-2|TRBV7-9|15
TGTGCCAGCAGCTTAGTAGGGGACACCTTCTATGGCTACACCTTC
CASSLVGDTFYGYTF
>-|-|TRBJ2-1|TRBV27|15
TGTGCCAGCCAAACCGCCGGCAGGGCGGGTAATGAGCAGTTCTTC
CASQTAGRAGNEQFF
>-|TRBD2|TRBJ2-1|TRBV2|14
TGTGCCAGCAGTGAACGTTTTGGTAGCGGGAAGCAGTTCTTC
CASSERFGSGKQFF
>-|-|TRBJ1-3|TRBV11-2|16
TGTGCCAGCAGCTTAGGAGGACAGCGCTCTGGAAACACCATATATTTT
CASSLGGQRSGNTIYF
>-|-|TRBJ2-6|TRBV3-1/TRBV3-2|17
TGTGCCAGCAGTCCAGGGGACGGACGCTCTGGGGCCAACGTCCTGACTTTC
CASSPGDGRSGANVLTF
>few|TRBD2|TRBJ2-7|TRBV5-4|15
TGTGCCAGCAGCAGGACTAGCGGGTCAGAGTACGAGCAGTACTTC
CASSRTSGSEYEQYF
>-|TRBD1|TRBJ2-6|TRBV19|16
TGTGCCAGTAGTATACGACAGGGACAGAGGGCCAACGTCCTGACTTTC
CASSIRQGQRANVLTF
>-|-|TRBJ2-7|TRBV5-6|13
TGTGCCAGCAGCTATTCGCGGACCTACGAGCAGTACTTC
CASSYSRTYEQYF
>once|-|TRBJ1-2|TRBV4-2|12
TGTGCCAGCAGCAGCGCGACGTCTAGCTACACCTTC
CASSSATSSYTF
>-|TRBD2|TRBJ2-2|TRBV20-1|17
TGCAGTGCTAGTACTAGCGGGAACGTAGCGAACACCGGGGAGCTGTTTTTT
CSASTSGNVANTGELFF
>once|TRBD1|TRBJ1-2|TRBV6-6|14
TGTGCCAGCAGTTACGCAGGGGGACCCTATGGCTACACCTTC
CASSYAGGPYGYTF
>-|-|TRBJ1-2|TRBV18|15
TGTGCCAGCTCACAAGGGTGGGCGGATCTCTATGGCTACACCTTC
CASSQGWADLYGYTF
>-|-|TRBJ2-5|TRBV5-4|13
TGTGCCAGCAGCTTGGACAGAGAAGAGACCCAGTACTTC
CASSLDREETQYF
>-|-|TRBJ2-4|TRBV5-4|16
TGTGCCAGCAGCGTTCAACAGGGCGAAGCCAAAAACATTCAGTACTTC
CASSVQQGEAKNIQYF
>-|-|TRBJ1-2|TRBV6-5|15
TGTGCCAGCAGTTACTCGGCACAGGGAGGCTATGGCTACACCTTC
CASSYSAQGGYGYTF
>-|-|TRBJ2-4|TRBV4-3|18
TGCGCCAGCAGCCAAGACCCACCCGGGGGACTAGCCAAAAACATTCAGTACTTC
CASSQDPPGGLAKNIQYF
>-|TRBD1|TRBJ1-4|TRBV5-4|15
TGTGCCAGCAGCAGCCACAGGGGATCGAATGAAAAACTGTTTTTT
CASSSHRGSNEKLFF
>-|-|TRBJ2-7|TRBV6-8|11
TGTGCCAGCAGTTGGGGGCTCGAGCAGTACTTC
CASSWGLEQYF
>-|TRBD1|TRBJ1-6|TRBV27|15
TGTGCCAGCAGACCCAACGACAGGGTTAATTCACCCCTCCACTTT
CASRPNDRVNSPLHF
>-|TRBD1|TRBJ2-1|TRBV14|18
TGTGCCAGCAGCCAAGGAGGAATTTGGGACAGTATCCTCAATGAGCAGTTCTTC
CASSQGGIWDSILNEQFF
>-|-|TRBJ2-3|TRBV2|16
TGTGCCAGCAGTGACCCAGACAGGATCAGCACAGATACGCAGTATTTT
CASSDPDRISTDTQYF
>-|-|TRBJ2-7|TRBV15|11
TGTGCCACCAGCAGCGGGCGGGGGCAGTACTTC
CATSSGRGQYF
>-|-|TRBJ2-1|TRBV20-1|14
TGCAGTGCTAGTGGCGATACCCCAGCCGATGAGCAGTTCTTC
CSASGDTPADEQFF
>-|TRBD2|TRBJ2-1|TRBV5-1|15
TGCGCCAGCAGCGAGGGGACTAGCGGGATAAATGAGCAGTTCTTC
CASSEGTSGINEQFF
>-|-|TRBJ2-5|TRBV5-1|15
TGCGCCAGCAGCAGCCAGGCCTTATATCAAGAGACCCAGTACTTC
CASSSQALYQETQYF
>-|TRBD2|TRBJ2-1|TRBV19|15
TGTGCCAGTAGTGGGCTAGCGGGAGATCTGAATGAGCAGTTCTTC
CASSGLAGDLNEQFF
>-|-|TRBJ1-6|TRBV7-9|13
TGTGCCAGCAGCTTGATTTTAGGTTCACCCCTCCACTTT
CASSLILGSPLHF
>-|TRBD2|TRBJ2-4|TRBV7-2|16
TGTGCCAGCAGCCCCCTCGGGGGGGCCCCCCCCCACATTCAGTACTTC
CASSPLGGAPPHIQYF
>-|-|TRBJ1-3|TRBV5-4|17
TGTGCCAGCAGCTTGGATGGAGGGTCTATTGCTGGAAACACCATATATTTT
CASSLDGGSIAGNTIYF
>-|TRBD1|TRBJ2-7|TRBV11-2|18
TGTGCCAGCAGCCCCTTAAGCCGGGACAGGACACTCTCCTACGAGCAGTACTTC
CASSPLSRDRTLSYEQYF
>-|-|TRBJ1-5|TRBV19|15
TGTGCCAGTAGTCCCAGGACCCCCAGTAATCAGCCCCAGCATTTT
CASSPRTPSNQPQHF
>-|TRBD2|TRBJ2-1|TRBV2|13
TGTGCCAGCAGTGACCCTACTAGCGATGAGCAGTTCTTC
CASSDPTSDEQFF
>once|-|TRBJ1-2|TRBV11-2|15
TGTGCCAGCAGCTTAGATCATGCCGGAGGGCATGGCTACACCTTC
CASSLDHAGGHGYTF
>-|-|TRBJ2-7|TRBV24-1|11
TGTGCCACCAGTGACCTCCTCGAGCAGTACTTC
CATSDLLEQYF
>-|TRBD1|TRBJ2-7|TRBV11-2|18
TGTGCCAGCAGCAATAAACGTTCCGGGACAGGGATATTCCACGAGCAGTACTTC
CASSNKRSGTGIFHEQYF
>-|TRBD1|TRBJ2-2|TRBV3-1/TRBV3-2|18
TGTGCCAGCAGCCACGGGTCCTGGACAGGGCCGAACACCGGGGAGCTGTTTTTT
CASSHGSWTGPNTGELFF
>once|-|TRBJ1-1|TRBV11-1|14
TGTGCCAGCAGCTTATTAGGACCCCCCCCTGAAGCTTTCTTT
CASSLLGPPPEAFF
>few|-|TRBJ2-6|TRBV5-1|15
TGCGCCAGCAGCCCGACAGACTCTGGGGCCAACGTCCTGACTTTC
CASSPTDSGANVLTF
>-|-|TRBJ1-2|TRBV27|11
TGTGCCAGCAGTGCAGGGGTTGGCTACACCTTC
CASSAGVGYTF
>-|-|TRBJ2-5|TRBV18|13
TGTGCCAGCTCACCGGACAGCCAAGAGACCCAGTACTTC
CASSPDSQETQYF
>-|-|TRBJ2-2|TRBV4-2|15
TGTGCCAGCAGCCATAACCTGGGGAGTAACGGGGAGCTGTTTTTT
CASSHNLGSNGELFF
>few|TRBD2|TRBJ2-2|TRBV5-4|16
TGTGCCAGCAGCATGACCGGGACTAGCGATACCGGGGAGCTGTTTTTT
CASSMTGTSDTGELFF
>-|TRBD1|TRBJ1-3|TRBV19|15
TGTGCCAGTAGTCCAGGGACAGGGGTCGGAAACACCATATATTTT
CASSPGTGVGNTIYF